The entry that follows covers one T cell receptor (beta chain) sequence. These data belong to a study of blood T cell repertoires in COVID-19. Study as a whole: T cells, B-cell-depleted T cells, or PBMCs provided the cDNA or gDNA that served as material.

Germline trimming cut 2 bases from V and 2 bases from J; bases unmatched to any gene: 5. Germline CDR1 SGHRS, CDR2 YFSETQ. The CDR3 is made up of 15 amino acids. Data came from immunoSEQ multiplex PCR; TCRdb stores just in-frame clones and leaves some out. The sample has roughly 250,000 clones; around 90% are singletons. Sequenced input: PBMCs or T cells enriched from blood (not recorded which). This TCR was recovered from a woman in her thirties or forties with acute COVID-19. The chain recombines TRBV5-1 with TRBJ2-7; TRBD2 agrees at 9 bases. The CDR3 DNA is TGCGCCAGCAGCTTTGTAGCGGGGGAAACCTACGAGCAGTACTTC. It translates to CASSFVAGETYEQYF.